The 4 T cell receptor beta chains below come from one sample, sequenced in a study of vaccination and CD4 T cells after COVID-19. What these receptors recognize is not known. Oncomine TCR Beta short-read sequencing was applied to DNA from cultured CD4+ T cells. From cultured CD4+ T cells, genomic DNA was extracted. TCRdb independently ran MiXCR on the PCR reads; one entry per CDR3 protein. The sample holds over 8,000 distinct CDR3 sequences; roughly 31% are singletons and the top ten take around 11%. Treatment given: approximately 10-day PBMC culture with coronavirus spike peptide pools or control peptides (ViraFEST assay). An unexposed donor provided the CD4+ T cells, which were collected before the COVID-19 pandemic (2011-2018). Sequencing was carried out using CD4+ T cells from blood, cultured in vitro. These receptors were taken from a human donor in good health.

The V and J genes are TRBV7-2 and TRBJ1-5, with D hard to call. The CDR3 extends over 12 amino acids. Deletions cut 5 bases from V and 1 base from J, with 3 bases between. Germline CDR1 reads SGHTA; CDR2 reads FQGNSA. The DNA of the CDR3 is TGTGCCAGCAGCGTGAGCAATCAGCCCCAGCATTTT. It specifies CASSVSNQPQHF.

This clonotype was observed a handful of times. The chain is built from TRBV29-1 and TRBJ1-6; no clear D gene. Germline CDR1 and CDR2: SQVTM and ANQGSEA. The CDR3 is made up of 13 amino acids. With 4 bases removed from V and 4 bases from J, the gap between germline ends came to 8 bases. CDR3 sequence: CSVAESYNSPLHF. The CDR3 nucleotides read TGCAGCGTTGCAGAGAGTTATAATTCACCCCTCCACTTT.

The CDR3 sequence: CSARPPDSMKLFF. As DNA, the CDR3 is TGCAGTGCTAGACCTCCGGACAGCATGAAACTGTTTTTT. The J gene is TRBJ1-4, the V gene TRBV20-1, with D tentatively TRBD1 (6 bases). The CDR3 loop spans 13 amino acids. The germline CDR1 and CDR2 sequences are DFQATT and SNEGSKA (reference sequence). V was shortened by 2 bases and J by 11 bases, with 15 bases between the two germline ends.

This clonotype was observed a handful of times. V and J are TRBV7-9 and TRBJ2-1; 12 bases are a match to TRBD2. The J segment lost 8 bases and the V segment lost 8 bases, leaving 4 bases of the junction unmatched. The CDR3 length is 13 residues. From germline, CDR1 is SEHNR and CDR2 FQNEAQ (reference sequence). This CDR3 is CASGTSGRDEQFF. For the CDR3, the DNA is TGTGCCAGCGGGACTAGCGGGCGCGATGAGCAGTTCTTC.